These 20 T cell receptor beta chains were sequenced from one sample in a study of T cells in Graves' hyperthyroidism and ophthalmopathy (dated by TCRdb to between 2018 and 2020). Library creation used multiplex PCR. The instrument given in TCRdb is Illumina HiSeq 2000. The TCR beta CDR3 regions were amplified from RNA transcripts. A first-round RT-PCR of the TCR CDR3 used the HTBI primer set with the Qiagen OneStep RT-PCR kit. The raw public reads went through TCRdb reprocessing: fastp at Q25, MiXCR clone calling, in-frame beta chains kept. Rows with one shared CDR3 protein collapse into an entry with the most common genes and DNA. Counted in this sample were some 250,000 distinct CDR3 sequences; roughly 14% of them appeared once. Clones ranked in the top ten supply less than 15% of the sample. Material: blood. The receptors originated from a woman in her thirties or forties with Graves' hyperthyroidism that later progressed to Graves' ophthalmopathy.

The V and J genes are TRBV18 and TRBJ2-7; perhaps TRBD1 as D (5 bases). The CDR3 is 16 amino acids. The germline CDR1 and CDR2 sequences are KGHSH and LQKENI. Trimming cost V 2 bases and J 1 base, with 15 bases left between them. The CDR3 coding sequence is TGTGCCAGCTCACCAAACAGGTTTAGTCCGTCCTACGAGCAGTACTTC. This gives the protein CASSPNRFSPSYEQYF.

The table lists this clonotype with many counts. The gene calls are TRBV3-1 and TRBJ2-2; D remains ambiguous. CDR3 length: 15 residues. V was pared by 2 bases and J by 0 bases, with 7 bases between. CDR1 is LGHDT and CDR2 is YNNKEL in the germline V gene (reference sequence). This CDR3 is CASSQWVPNTGELFF. CDR3 bases: TGTGCCAGCAGCCAATGGGTCCCGAACACCGGGGAGCTGTTTTTT.

With regard to this clonotype: An end of the junction does not agree with germline; a read error may underlie this. The chain carries TRBV6-1 and TRBJ2-2, with 10 bases fitting TRBD2. Looked up from germline, CDR1 is MNHNS and CDR2 is SASEGT. The CDR3 consists of 17 residues. The CDR3 DNA follows: TGTGTCAGCAGTGATCCAAGCGGGAGGGGCGACACCGGGGAGCGGTTTTTT. This codes for CVSSDPSGRGDTGERFF.

This clonotype was counted many times. The V call is TRBV29-1, the J call TRBJ2-1; D possibly matches TRBD1 or TRBD2 (5 bases each). Germline values: CDR1 SQVTM, CDR2 ANQGSEA. This CDR3 spans 13 amino acids. Trimming pared 5 bases from V and 8 bases from J, leaving 16 bases between. The CDR3 is CSVLGESVDEQFF. CDR3 in DNA: TGCAGCGTTTTGGGGGAGTCAGTCGATGAGCAGTTCTTC.

This clonotype was seen repeatedly, ten times or more. The V gene is TRBV3-1, the J gene TRBJ2-1; D gene uncertain. V was shortened by 4 bases and J by 8 bases, with 12 bases between the two germline ends. In germline, CDR1 is LGHDT, CDR2 YNNKEL (reference sequence). The CDR3 is 13 residues long. The CDR3 here is CASSLFGVHEQFF. The CDR3 DNA reads as TGTGCCAGCAGCCTCTTTGGGGTCCATGAGCAGTTCTTC.

There are a few counts of this clonotype. J is TRBJ1-2 and V is TRBV20-1; TRBD1 might be the D (5 bases). With 2 bases removed from V and 4 bases from J, the gap between germline ends came to 26 bases. Germline V gene data show CDR1 as DFQATT and CDR2 as SNEGSKA (reference sequence). The CDR3 runs 18 residues. In DNA form, the CDR3 reads TGCAGTGCTAGATCCGGAGGGCAGGGCCCCCGAAGGGCCTATGGCTACACCTTC. Translation gives CSARSGGQGPRRAYGYTF.

This clonotype has a count of ten or more. The chain couples TRBV28 to TRBJ1-6, with D perhaps matching TRBD1 (6 bases). Looked up from germline, CDR1 is MDHEN and CDR2 is SYDVKM. The CDR3 is 16 residues long. V was cut by 5 bases and J by 1 base, with 12 bases left in between. The CDR3 nucleotides read TGTGCCAGCAGTCAAATAGGGGGGTCCTATAATTCACCCCTCCACTTT. Translating it yields CASSQIGGSYNSPLHF.

This clonotype was recorded at least ten times. V is TRBV28 and J is TRBJ2-7; D is perhaps TRBD2 (5 bases). V was clipped by 3 bases and J by 6 bases, with 9 bases between them. The CDR3 is 12 residues long. The germline V gene encodes CDR1 MDHEN and CDR2 SYDVKM. CDR3 coding DNA: TGTGCCAGCAGTTTGAGGGCCGGCGAGCAGTACTTC. This encodes CASSLRAGEQYF.

A few counts support this clonotype. A much larger clone lies one base from this, so it may be a read error. The gene calls are TRBV28 and TRBJ2-3; a weak D match, TRBD1 (5 bases). This CDR3 is 15 amino acids long. Trimming removed 11 bases from V and 2 bases from J, with 20 bases in between. In germline, CDR1 is MDHEN, CDR2 SYDVKM. The CDR3 region has the DNA TGTGCCCGGGTAATGGGGCGACTGCTCACAGATACGCAGTATTTT. Its translation: CARVMGRLLTDTQYF.

This clonotype was seen more than once but under ten times. The chain uses TRBV12-5 and TRBJ1-3; the D gene is possibly TRBD1 (6 bases). Germline CDR1 and CDR2: LGHNT and FRNRAP. V was trimmed by 7 bases and J by 4 bases, leaving 17 bases between them. The CDR3 runs 15 residues. As DNA, the CDR3 is TGTGCTAGTGCCCCGGCAGGGGCCCAGGGAAACACCATATATTTT. Its translation is CASAPAGAQGNTIYF.

This clonotype showed up just a few times. This rearrangement joins TRBV6-1 to TRBJ2-6, with TRBD1 identical over 8 bases. The CDR3 consists of 16 residues. With V trimmed by 3 bases and J by 4 bases, 5 bases remained unmatched. Germline-derived CDR1 and CDR2 are MNHNS and SASEGT. CDR3 loop: CASSEVQGEGANVLTF. The CDR3 DNA sequence: TGTGCCAGCAGTGAGGTACAGGGGGAAGGGGCCAACGTCCTGACTTTC.

Many counts were recorded for this clonotype. This rearrangement joins TRBV6-1 to TRBJ2-5; D is perhaps TRBD1 or TRBD2 (5 bases each). CDR3 size: 13 residues. Deletions cut 11 bases from V and 5 bases from J, with 18 bases between. CDR1 is MNHNS and CDR2 is SASEGT in the germline V gene. CDR3 loop: CASKGAGVETQYF. The CDR3 DNA is TGTGCCTCCAAAGGGGCCGGGGTTGAGACCCAGTACTTC.

The chain is built from TRBV15 and TRBJ2-7; possibly TRBD2 for D (5 bases). Germline V gene lookup returns CDR1 LNHNV and CDR2 YYDKDF (reference sequence). This CDR3 contains 12 residues. Deletions cut 5 bases from V and 3 bases from J, with 8 bases between. The DNA for the CDR3 is TGTGCCACCAGCGCGGGTTTCTACGAGCAGTACTTC. It is translated as CATSAGFYEQYF.

A word on this clonotype: Because it lacks the conserved phenylalanine or tryptophan at the end, this CDR3 is likely a read error. It is unclear where the CDR3 begins or ends on the DNA, so no DNA is shown, and the CDR3 is as TCRdb lists it. The chain employs TRBV9 and TRBJ1-3; the DNA was not compared with TRBD1, the D call given in the table. Per the germline V gene, CDR1 is SGDLS and CDR2 is YYNGEE. Including both end residues, the CDR3 is 15 amino acids long. The CDR3: CASSPAPGSGNTICL.

This clonotype appeared many times. J is TRBJ2-7 and V is TRBV20-1, with 7 bases aligning to TRBD1. The CDR3 has 12 residues. Germline lookup yields CDR1 DFQATT and CDR2 SNEGSKA (reference sequence). V shed 5 bases and J 2 bases; nucleotides not matched to a gene: 3. This CDR3 is CSASGQPYEQYF. The CDR3 DNA sequence: TGCAGTGCTTCGGGACAGCCCTACGAGCAGTACTTC.

As for this clonotype: A much larger clone lies a single base off, so this may be a read error. The chain links TRBV9 to TRBJ2-1; 7 nucleotides match TRBD1. The germline gives CDR1 SGDLS, CDR2 YYNGEE. This CDR3 region has 14 residues. Written as DNA, the CDR3 is TGTGCCAGCAGCCCAGGGGGAGTTTACAATGAGCAGTGCTTC. Amino acid sequence: CASSPGGVYNEQCF.

This clonotype was observed many times. The chain links TRBV6-1 to TRBJ2-3; D may be TRBD1 (5 bases). Per germline, CDR1 MNHNS and CDR2 SASEGT. The CDR3 is 18 residues long. V was trimmed by 6 bases and J by 0 bases, leaving 22 bases between them. CDR3 nucleotides: TGTGCCAGCAGGTACCAGGGAAACCTCCCGACTAGCACAGATACGCAGTATTTT. It yields the protein CASRYQGNLPTSTDTQYF.

This chain uses TRBV19 with TRBJ2-1; TRBD1 agrees at 7 bases. CDR1 is LNHDA and CDR2 is SQIVND in the germline V gene (reference sequence). Unmatched junction bases numbered 9, after V lost 6 bases and J lost 4 bases. The CDR3 is made up of 15 amino acids. CDR3 DNA: TGTGCCAGTAGCGCCGGGACAGCACTATACAATGAGCAGTTCTTC. Encoded protein: CASSAGTALYNEQFF.

This clonotype was picked up many times. V usage is TRBV24-1 and J usage is TRBJ2-5; 9 bases agree with TRBD1. Germline values: CDR1 KGHDR, CDR2 SFDVKD. V trimming: 4 bases; J trimming: 4 bases; junction bases outside the gene matches: 15. This CDR3 region has 18 residues. The CDR3 coding sequence is TGTGCCACCAGTGACCGGGACAGGGTGAGATCCTCGAGAGAGACCCAGTACTTC. Its translation is CATSDRDRVRSSRETQYF.

Concerning this clonotype itself: A read error is possible here, since a much larger clone lies one base away. The V call is TRBV14, the J call TRBJ2-3; the D gene is possibly TRBD1 (5 bases). The CDR3 totals 17 residues. Germline V gene sequence: CDR1 SGHDN, CDR2 FVKESK. The CDR3 DNA reads as TGTGCCAGCAGCCAATTTCGCAGGGTCCTCTCCACAGGTACGCAGTATTTT. Protein product: CASSQFRRVLSTGTQYF.